This TCR beta chain was identified in a study of beta chain features in type 1 diabetes. Study-wide context: Taken together, all samples contributed some 98 million examined sorted cells. General study points: Across all four CD4+ subsets, people with type 1 diabetes showed modestly shorter TCRB CDR3s.

A word on this clone: What it binds is not known.

The whole isolated RNA underwent reverse transcription, so sequencing captured expressed TCRB transcripts. Libraries were prepared by immunoSEQ multiplex PCR; TCRdb keeps only in-frame clonotypes and omits some of them. The sample records roughly 240,000 clones, over 12% being singletons. Unmatched junction bases numbered 9, after V lost 7 bases and J lost 1 base. The germline gives CDR1 MNHEY, CDR2 SVGAGI. This CDR3 has 15 amino acids. Sequenced sample: naive CD4+ T cells from blood. This clonotype originated in a woman in her forties in good health. This chain joins TRBV6-5 and TRBJ2-5, with TRBD1 identical over 7 bases. The CDR3 spells CASNTLGQFQETQYF. In DNA, the CDR3 is TGTGCCAGCAACACCCTGGGACAGTTCCAAGAGACCCAGTACTTC.